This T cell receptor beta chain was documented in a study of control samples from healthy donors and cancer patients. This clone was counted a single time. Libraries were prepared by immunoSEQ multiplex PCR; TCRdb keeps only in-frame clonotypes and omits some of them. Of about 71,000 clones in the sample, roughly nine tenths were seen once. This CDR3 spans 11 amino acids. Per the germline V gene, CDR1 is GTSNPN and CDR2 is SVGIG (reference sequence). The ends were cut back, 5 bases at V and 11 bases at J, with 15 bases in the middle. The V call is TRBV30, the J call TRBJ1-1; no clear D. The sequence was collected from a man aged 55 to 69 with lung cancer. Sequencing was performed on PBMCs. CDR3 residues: CAWSGSLVAFF. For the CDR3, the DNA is TGTGCCTGGTCGGGTAGCTTAGTGGCTTTCTTT.